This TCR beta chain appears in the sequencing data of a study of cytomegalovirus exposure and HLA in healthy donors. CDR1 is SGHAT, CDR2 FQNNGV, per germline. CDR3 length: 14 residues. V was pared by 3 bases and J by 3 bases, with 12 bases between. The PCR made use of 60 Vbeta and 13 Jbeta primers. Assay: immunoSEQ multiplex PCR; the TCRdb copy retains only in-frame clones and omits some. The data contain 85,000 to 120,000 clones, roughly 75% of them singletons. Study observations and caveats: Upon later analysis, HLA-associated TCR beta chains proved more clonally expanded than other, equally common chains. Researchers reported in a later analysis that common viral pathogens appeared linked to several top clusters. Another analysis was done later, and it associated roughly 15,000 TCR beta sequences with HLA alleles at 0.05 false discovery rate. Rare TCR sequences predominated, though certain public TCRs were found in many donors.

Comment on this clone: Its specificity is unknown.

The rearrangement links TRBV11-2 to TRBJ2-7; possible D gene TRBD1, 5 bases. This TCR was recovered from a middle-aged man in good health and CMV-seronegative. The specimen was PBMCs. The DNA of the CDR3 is TGTGCCAGCAGCTTGGATGGCAGGGACTACGAGCAGTACTTC. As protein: CASSLDGRDYEQYF.